This is a list of T cell receptor beta chains from one sample in a study of technical replicates of blood from a handful of donors. TCRdb's table, derived via immunoSEQ multiplex PCR, lists solely in-frame clones and lacks some. This table has some 82,000 clones, around 97% appearing once. Specimen: T cells isolated from PBMCs. All receptors derive from a human donor in good health. Each CDR3 is given with its conserved first and last residue. A D gene is named only where the DNA matches it firmly.

>TRBJ2-2|-|TRBV14
CASSQGYRPNTGELFF
>TRBJ1-4|-|TRBV29-1
CSVVPVEGEKLFF
>TRBJ1-6|-|TRBV5-1
CASSLGFTPDYNSPLHF
>TRBJ2-5|TRBD2|TRBV9
CASSVGGTSGETQYF
>TRBJ2-5|TRBD1|TRBV29-1
CSATGQGRETQYF
>TRBJ2-1|-|TRBV6-9
CASSYERREEINEQFF
>TRBJ2-7|TRBD1|TRBV7-3
CASSLTNRGSYEQYF
>TRBJ1-5|-|TRBV6-5
CASRPRQYSNQPQHF
>TRBJ1-3|-|TRBV10-3
CAISEEQASSGNTIYF
>TRBJ1-1|TRBD1|TRBV25-1
CASSVRDRNTEAFF
>TRBJ1-4|-|TRBV30
CAWSVLRGSLFF
>TRBJ1-2|TRBD1|TRBV4-1
CASTPSFRTGTDKRNYGYTF
>TRBJ2-3|-|TRBV7-9
CASSLQTDTQYF
>TRBJ2-2|TRBD2|TRBV30
CAWRSGLAGELFF
>TRBJ2-1|TRBD2|TRBV19
CASRLAGANYNEQFF
>TRBJ2-7|-|TRBV7-9
CASSNSQGYEQYF
>TRBJ2-1|-|TRBV19
CASSLIRDNEQFF
>TRBJ2-3|TRBD2|TRBV6-6
CASSLTQRGGPDTQYF
>TRBJ2-3|TRBD2|TRBV5-1
CASSLGLAGGTDTQYF
>TRBJ1-1|-|TRBV19
CASSISGDTEAFF
>TRBJ1-3|-|TRBV2
CASSNPQGSGNTIYF
>TRBJ1-2|TRBD1|TRBV6-1
CASDRDRSYGYTF
>TRBJ2-2|-|TRBV6-6
CASSSPTTGLTGELFF
>TRBJ2-1|TRBD2|TRBV2
CASSGDLVAGVYNEQFF
>TRBJ2-7|TRBD2|TRBV11-2
CASSLSGGGIYEQYF
>TRBJ2-2|-|TRBV28
CASSLRFILTNTGELFF
>TRBJ1-6|TRBD1|TRBV6-5
CASKETGLDSPLHF
>TRBJ1-2|-|TRBV28
CASSFQAGASGYTF
>TRBJ2-7|TRBD2|TRBV18
CASSPRGTSGRVEQYF
>TRBJ2-5|TRBD2|TRBV7-9
CASSFVGGRRETQYF
>TRBJ1-2|-|TRBV5-5
CASSSGGALGYTF
>TRBJ1-5|-|TRBV19
CASTLGDQPQHF
>TRBJ1-4|-|TRBV5-1
CASSLQTGTNEKLFF
>TRBJ1-1|TRBD1|TRBV30
CACPSSWDRVAFF
>TRBJ2-2|TRBD2|TRBV29-1
CSVQTSGSLTPNTGELFF
>TRBJ1-4|TRBD1|TRBV6-1
CASSSDRVVRKLFF
>TRBJ2-3|TRBD2|TRBV5-1
CASSLLAGGGDTQYF
>TRBJ2-7|TRBD2|TRBV4-1
CASSLAGGPSYEQYF
>TRBJ2-3|TRBD2|TRBV5-1
CASSLEPNSGRGTDTQYF
>TRBJ1-2|-|TRBV27
CASSPGDLGYTF
>TRBJ1-5|TRBD1|TRBV2
CASSRQGASNQPQHF
>TRBJ2-3|-|TRBV7-3
CASSLISGLGTDTQYF
>TRBJ2-7|TRBD1|TRBV28
CASSRTGARGYEQYF
>TRBJ1-1|-|TRBV5-1
CASSLALSNTEAFF
>TRBJ2-1|-|TRBV28
CASSLGGTYNEQFF
>TRBJ1-4|-|TRBV7-2
CASTKTGVPGEKLFF
>TRBJ2-7|-|TRBV27
CASRPQRFSSYEQYF
>TRBJ2-3|TRBD1|TRBV12-5
CASLGRGGGHTDTQYF
>TRBJ2-4|-|TRBV5-8
CASSLDQKNIQYF
>TRBJ2-6|-|TRBV30
CAGHGLRVNVLTF
>TRBJ2-7|TRBD1|TRBV29-1
CSVDVQGAPYEQYF
>TRBJ2-1|-|TRBV11-3
CASSLVLSSYNEQFF
>TRBJ1-1|-|TRBV4-2
CASSSLLQGNTEAFF